A selection of T cell receptor beta chains follows, all from one sample in a study of blood T cell repertoires in COVID-19. Clones were sequenced by immunoSEQ multiplex PCR, and TCRdb holds only the in-frame ones, with some missing. In the table there are 120,000 or so clones, more than 70% of which are singletons. Material for sequencing was peripheral blood. The receptors originated from a woman aged 25 to 45 who had recovered from COVID-19. Both conserved end residues are part of each CDR3. Fields, in order: V gene, J gene, clone size, D gene, CDR3 length, CDR3 protein, CDR3 DNA. A D gene is named only where the DNA matches it firmly. Expanded clones are given a class, and other clones once, few, many or no size at all.

V: TRBV29-1
J: TRBJ2-3
size: .
D: .
length: 14
CDR3: CSVEGGSGAETQYF
DNA: TGCAGCGTTGAAGGTGGATCAGGGGCCGAAACGCAGTATTTT

V: TRBV30
J: TRBJ1-4
size: few
D: TRBD1
length: 17
CDR3: CAWSPSGGTGRWEKLFF
DNA: TGTGCCTGGAGTCCAAGTGGGGGGACAGGGAGATGGGAAAAACTGTTTTTT

V: TRBV5-1
J: TRBJ1-1
size: .
D: .
length: 13
CDR3: CASSPGGAPEAFF
DNA: TGCGCCAGCAGCCCGGGGGGGGCCCCTGAAGCTTTCTTT

V: TRBV6-5
J: TRBJ2-1
size: .
D: .
length: 15
CDR3: CASSQVVPKYNEQFF
DNA: TGTGCCAGCAGCCAGGTGGTTCCAAAGTACAATGAGCAGTTCTTC

V: TRBV19
J: TRBJ2-7
size: .
D: TRBD1
length: 15
CDR3: CASSIAGRGLHEQYF
DNA: TGTGCCAGTAGTATAGCAGGCAGGGGGCTCCACGAGCAGTACTTC

V: TRBV6-5
J: TRBJ1-2
size: .
D: .
length: 12
CDR3: CASSDRNYGYTF
DNA: TGTGCCAGCAGCGACAGGAACTATGGCTACACCTTC

V: TRBV6-1
J: TRBJ2-3
size: .
D: TRBD1
length: 16
CDR3: CASSEGLTGGTDTQYF
DNA: TGTGCCAGCAGTGAGGGCCTAACAGGGGGCACAGATACGCAGTATTTT

V: TRBV4-2
J: TRBJ2-7
size: .
D: TRBD2
length: 15
CDR3: CASSQDSGTSYEQYF
DNA: TGTGCCAGCAGCCAAGATAGCGGGACAAGCTACGAGCAGTACTTC

V: TRBV12-5
J: TRBJ2-1
size: .
D: .
length: 17
CDR3: CASGDGSQRLISNEQFF
DNA: TGTGCTAGTGGGGACGGATCTCAGCGGCTTATTTCGAATGAGCAGTTCTTC

V: TRBV6-5
J: TRBJ1-2
size: .
D: TRBD1
length: 14
CDR3: CASSPDAGGYGYTF
DNA: TGTGCCAGCAGCCCGGACGCAGGGGGCTATGGCTACACCTTC

V: TRBV2
J: TRBJ2-5
size: .
D: TRBD1
length: 15
CDR3: CASRETGVARETQYF
DNA: TGTGCCAGCAGGGAGACAGGGGTTGCCCGGGAGACCCAGTACTTC

V: TRBV7-7
J: TRBJ2-2
size: .
D: .
length: 15
CDR3: CASSGGTTNTGELFF
DNA: TGTGCTAGCAGTGGGGGGACGACCAACACCGGGGAGCTGTTTTTT

V: TRBV19
J: TRBJ1-1
size: .
D: .
length: 13
CDR3: CASSIIRGTEAFF
DNA: TGTGCCAGTAGTATCATCAGGGGTACTGAAGCTTTCTTT

V: TRBV30
J: TRBJ1-2
size: .
D: .
length: 11
CDR3: CRARGDYGYTF
DNA: TGTCGCGCTAGGGGTGACTATGGCTACACCTTC

V: TRBV6-5
J: TRBJ1-1
size: .
D: .
length: 14
CDR3: CASTIDTGNTEAFF
DNA: TGTGCCAGCACCATAGACACCGGGAACACTGAAGCTTTCTTT

V: TRBV5-1
J: TRBJ1-2
size: .
D: .
length: 16
CDR3: CASSGGRGTTASGYTF
DNA: TGCGCCAGCAGTGGGGGAAGGGGGACGACCGCCTCTGGCTACACCTTC

V: TRBV3-1/TRBV3-2
J: TRBJ1-2
size: .
D: .
length: 13
CDR3: CASSQGAKDGYTF
DNA: TGTGCCAGCAGCCAAGGGGCGAAAGATGGCTACACCTTC

V: TRBV9
J: TRBJ2-7
size: .
D: TRBD2
length: 13
CDR3: CASSTGLVYEQYF
DNA: TGTGCCAGCAGTACGGGACTAGTCTACGAGCAGTACTTC

V: TRBV27
J: TRBJ2-7
size: .
D: .
length: 15
CDR3: CASSERGGPSYEQYF
DNA: TGTGCCAGCAGCGAGAGGGGGGGGCCCTCCTACGAGCAGTACTTC

V: TRBV20-1
J: TRBJ2-3
size: few
D: TRBD2
length: 15
CDR3: CSASNAGGSTDTQYF
DNA: TGCAGTGCTAGTAACGCGGGGGGAAGCACAGATACGCAGTATTTT

V: TRBV5-6
J: TRBJ2-1
size: .
D: TRBD1
length: 12
CDR3: CASSLQGNEQFF
DNA: TGTGCCAGCAGCTTACAGGGGAATGAGCAGTTCTTC

V: TRBV5-1
J: TRBJ2-1
size: .
D: TRBD2
length: 15
CDR3: CASSLSGGALDEQFF
DNA: TGCGCCAGCAGCTTGAGCGGGGGGGCCCTCGATGAGCAGTTCTTC

V: TRBV6-5
J: TRBJ1-1
size: once
D: .
length: 15
CDR3: CASSYSGRIYTEAFF
DNA: TGTGCCAGCAGTTACTCTGGCAGAATCTACACTGAAGCTTTCTTT

V: TRBV6-1
J: TRBJ1-2
size: .
D: TRBD1
length: 15
CDR3: CASSETPTGLYGYTF
DNA: TGTGCCAGCAGTGAAACACCGACAGGGTTGTATGGCTACACCTTC

V: TRBV14
J: TRBJ2-1
size: .
D: TRBD1
length: 14
CDR3: CASSLGQGFDEQFF
DNA: TGTGCCAGCAGCCTGGGACAGGGATTCGATGAGCAGTTCTTC

V: TRBV25-1
J: TRBJ1-1
size: .
D: .
length: 14
CDR3: CASSVSGANTEAFF
DNA: TGTGCCAGCAGTGTGTCAGGGGCGAACACTGAAGCTTTCTTT

V: TRBV6-1
J: TRBJ2-6
size: .
D: .
length: 17
CDR3: CASSEAFEQSGANVLTF
DNA: TGTGCCAGCAGTGAAGCTTTTGAACAGTCTGGGGCCAACGTCCTGACTTTC

V: TRBV3-1/TRBV3-2
J: TRBJ1-2
size: .
D: TRBD1
length: 15
CDR3: CASSQGGQARDGYTF
DNA: TGTGCCAGCAGCCAAGGGGGACAGGCCAGGGATGGCTACACCTTC

V: TRBV24-1
J: TRBJ2-3
size: .
D: .
length: 14
CDR3: CATSDSGAGDTQYF
DNA: TGTGCCACCAGTGACAGTGGGGCAGGGGATACGCAGTATTTT

V: TRBV7-6
J: TRBJ2-3
size: .
D: .
length: 16
CDR3: CASSPLTGPTGDTQYF
DNA: TGTGCCAGCAGCCCCCTAACGGGCCCAACAGGGGATACGCAGTATTTT

V: TRBV5-4
J: TRBJ2-1
size: .
D: TRBD2
length: 15
CDR3: CASSTGTSGAGEQFF
DNA: TGTGCCAGCAGCACCGGGACTAGCGGAGCAGGTGAGCAGTTCTTC

V: TRBV24-1
J: TRBJ2-1
size: .
D: TRBD2
length: 15
CDR3: CATSDFTSGHNEQFF
DNA: TGTGCCACCAGTGATTTCACTAGCGGGCACAATGAGCAGTTCTTC

V: TRBV18
J: TRBJ1-3
size: .
D: .
length: 15
CDR3: CASSPVGAPGNTIYF
DNA: TGTGCCAGCTCACCCGTGGGGGCCCCAGGAAACACCATATATTTT

V: TRBV5-4
J: TRBJ2-7
size: once
D: TRBD1
length: 15
CDR3: CASSLEDRRLAEQYF
DNA: TGTGCCAGCAGCTTGGAGGACAGGCGTCTCGCCGAGCAGTACTTC

V: TRBV10-3
J: TRBJ2-3
size: .
D: TRBD2
length: 14
CDR3: CAISPGGGGDTQYF
DNA: TGTGCCATCAGTCCGGGAGGGGGTGGAGATACGCAGTATTTT

V: TRBV6-5
J: TRBJ1-1
size: once
D: .
length: 10
CDR3: CATSRVEAFF
DNA: TGTGCCACTTCCCGTGTGGAAGCTTTCTTT

V: TRBV3-1/TRBV3-2
J: TRBJ2-5
size: .
D: .
length: 11
CDR3: CASSQGDSQYF
DNA: TGTGCCAGCAGCCAAGGCGACAGCCAGTACTTC

V: TRBV2
J: TRBJ2-3
size: .
D: .
length: 15
CDR3: CASSGRLGGTDTQYF
DNA: TGTGCCAGCAGCGGACGACTAGGTGGCACAGATACGCAGTATTTT

V: TRBV5-1
J: TRBJ1-4
size: .
D: TRBD1
length: 14
CDR3: CASRQTGGNEKLFF
DNA: TGCGCCAGCAGGCAAACAGGGGGCAATGAAAAACTGTTTTTT

V: TRBV29-1
J: TRBJ2-3
size: once
D: .
length: 15
CDR3: CSVALDELITDTQYF
DNA: TGCAGCGTTGCCCTTGACGAACTAATAACAGATACGCAGTATTTT

V: TRBV19
J: TRBJ2-2
size: .
D: TRBD2
length: 17
CDR3: CASSILTSGRITGELFF
DNA: TGTGCCAGTAGTATTTTGACTAGCGGGAGAATCACCGGGGAGCTGTTTTTT

V: TRBV27
J: TRBJ1-2
size: .
D: .
length: 14
CDR3: CASSRGGAHYGYTF
DNA: TGTGCCAGCAGCCGCGGGGGAGCCCACTATGGCTACACCTTC

V: TRBV14
J: TRBJ2-2
size: .
D: .
length: 16
CDR3: CASSQSRGVKTGELFF
DNA: TGTGCCAGCAGCCAATCCAGGGGCGTAAAAACCGGGGAGCTGTTTTTT

V: TRBV4-2
J: TRBJ2-1
size: .
D: TRBD2
length: 15
CDR3: CASSQVGLAGGEQFF
DNA: TGTGCCAGCAGCCAAGTTGGTCTAGCGGGGGGTGAGCAGTTCTTC

V: TRBV5-4
J: TRBJ2-3
size: .
D: TRBD2
length: 19
CDR3: CASSRGGTSGGMNTDTQYF
DNA: TGTGCCAGCAGCCGCGGAGGGACTAGCGGGGGAATGAACACAGATACGCAGTATTTT

V: TRBV15
J: TRBJ1-3
size: .
D: TRBD1
length: 16
CDR3: CATSRGTGGSGNTIYF
DNA: TGTGCCACCAGCAGAGGGACAGGGGGATCTGGAAACACCATATATTTT

V: TRBV7-3
J: TRBJ2-7
size: once
D: .
length: 13
CDR3: CASSTSGSYEQYF
DNA: TGTGCCAGCAGCACAAGCGGATCCTACGAGCAGTACTTC

V: TRBV9
J: TRBJ1-3
size: .
D: .
length: 13
CDR3: CASSVSPGNTIYF
DNA: TGTGCCAGCAGCGTATCTCCTGGAAACACCATATATTTT

V: TRBV29-1
J: TRBJ2-5
size: .
D: .
length: 15
CDR3: CSVDRQGRPQETQYF
DNA: TGCAGCGTTGATCGTCAGGGGCGACCCCAAGAGACCCAGTACTTC

V: TRBV6-5
J: TRBJ2-3
size: .
D: .
length: 13
CDR3: CAAAKEASDTQYF
DNA: TGTGCCGCAGCGAAAGAGGCTAGCGATACGCAGTATTTT

V: TRBV11-2
J: TRBJ2-4
size: .
D: TRBD1
length: 12
CDR3: CASSLGQSIQYF
DNA: TGTGCCAGCAGCTTGGGACAGTCAATTCAGTACTTC

V: TRBV5-4
J: TRBJ1-6
size: .
D: .
length: 13
CDR3: CASSLVQNSPLHF
DNA: TGTGCCAGCAGCTTGGTACAGAATTCACCCCTCCACTTT

V: TRBV7-3
J: TRBJ2-3
size: .
D: TRBD2
length: 15
CDR3: CASSLSVAGTDTQYF
DNA: TGTGCCAGCAGCTTAAGCGTAGCGGGGACAGATACGCAGTATTTT

V: TRBV2
J: TRBJ2-1
size: once
D: .
length: 13
CDR3: CASRNDPGNEQFF
DNA: TGTGCCAGCAGGAATGACCCGGGCAATGAGCAGTTCTTC

V: TRBV6-6
J: TRBJ1-1
size: .
D: TRBD1
length: 16
CDR3: CASSYGAGGAGTEAFF
DNA: TGTGCCAGCAGTTACGGTGCAGGGGGCGCGGGCACTGAAGCTTTCTTT

V: TRBV5-6
J: TRBJ1-2
size: .
D: .
length: 17
CDR3: CASSFRDSQITPDGYTF
DNA: TGTGCCAGCAGCTTTCGAGACAGCCAAATTACTCCCGATGGCTACACCTTC

V: TRBV9
J: TRBJ1-3
size: .
D: TRBD1
length: 15
CDR3: CASSAGGVSGNTIYF
DNA: TGTGCCAGCAGCGCAGGGGGCGTCTCTGGAAACACCATATATTTT

V: TRBV6-5
J: TRBJ1-2
size: .
D: .
length: 15
CDR3: CASSYSWPRLYGYTF
DNA: TGTGCCAGCAGTTACTCTTGGCCACGATTATATGGCTACACCTTC